This T cell receptor beta chain was obtained from a study of T cell changes during pregnancy in multiple sclerosis. Sequenced by immunoSEQ multiplex PCR; TCRdb stores in-frame clones only, minus some. In the table there are about 120,000 clones, roughly 92% of which are singletons. The CDR3 is made up of 13 amino acids. Germline V gene lookup returns CDR1 MRHNA and CDR2 SNTAGT. With 6 bases removed from V and 4 bases from J, the gap between germline ends came to 10 bases. The material sequenced was peripheral blood, taken before pregnancy. The receptor was derived from a female donor with multiple sclerosis, enrolled in a pregnancy study. The chain carries TRBV6-4 and TRBJ1-5; possibly TRBD1 for D (5 bases). The CDR3 loop reads CASSRGGNQPQHF. For the CDR3, the DNA is TGTGCCAGCAGCCGCGGGGGGAATCAGCCCCAGCATTTT.